The present T cell receptor (beta chain) was sequenced within a study of STAT5B mutations in CD4+ large granular lymphocyte leukemia. CDR1 is SGHRS and CDR2 is YFSETQ in the germline V gene. The CDR3 length is 13 residues. Whole-study findings and limits: Top patient clones used TRBV06 genes more often: 8/27 versus 2/35 in controls. CD4-sorted patient repertoires seemed more clonal than healthy CD4+ repertoires.

TCRdb's copy holds only in-frame clones and misses some; the assay was immunoSEQ multiplex PCR. The sample lists about 33,000 clones; 60% to 80% were seen once. As concerns this clone: Its antigen remains unidentified. Its ends do not fully match the called genes, so a read error is possible.

Control samples were healthy donors' buffy coats. This receptor was obtained from a human donor in good health. The chain couples TRBV5-1 to TRBJ2-3; TRBD2 is a possible D gene (6 bases). The sample comprised CD4+ T cells from blood buffy coats. The CDR3 DNA reads TGCGCCAGCAGCTTCACTAGCACAGATGCGCAGTATTTT. As protein: CASSFTSTDAQYF. The full variable domain, in which reference TRBV5-1 and TRBJ2-3 provide the parts outside the CDR3, is KAGVTQTPRYLIKTRGQQVTLSCSPISGHRSVSWYQQTPGQGLQFLFEYFSETQRNKGNFPGRFSGRQFSNSRSEMNVSTLELGDSALYLCASSFTSTDAQYFGPGTRLTVL.